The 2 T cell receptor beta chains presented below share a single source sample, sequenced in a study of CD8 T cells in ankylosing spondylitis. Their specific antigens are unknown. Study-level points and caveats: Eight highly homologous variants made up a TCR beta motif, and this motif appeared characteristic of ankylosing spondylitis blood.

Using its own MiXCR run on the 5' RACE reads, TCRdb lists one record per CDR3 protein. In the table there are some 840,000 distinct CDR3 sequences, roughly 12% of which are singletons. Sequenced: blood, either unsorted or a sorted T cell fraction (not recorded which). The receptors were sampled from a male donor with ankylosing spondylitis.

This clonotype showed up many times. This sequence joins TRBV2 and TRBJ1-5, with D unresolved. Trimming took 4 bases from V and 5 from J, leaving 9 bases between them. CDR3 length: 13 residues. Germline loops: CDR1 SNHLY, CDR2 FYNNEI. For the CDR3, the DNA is TGTGCCAGCAGTGTTGGCAGCGATCAGCCCCAGCATTTT. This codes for CASSVGSDQPQHF.

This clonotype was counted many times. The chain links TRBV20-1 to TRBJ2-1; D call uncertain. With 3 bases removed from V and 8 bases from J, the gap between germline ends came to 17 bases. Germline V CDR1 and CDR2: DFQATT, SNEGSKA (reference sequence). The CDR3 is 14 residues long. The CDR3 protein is CSASRSGRNDEQFF. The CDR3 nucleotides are TGCAGTGCTAGTAGGAGTGGGCGAAATGATGAGCAGTTCTTC.